Shown below are 20 T cell receptor beta chains from a single sample sequenced in a study of T cell clonality in common variable immunodeficiency. Clones were read by immunoSEQ multiplex PCR, and TCRdb kept only the in-frame ones, dropping some. Sampling found 42,000 or so clones, none seen once. Sequencing used peripheral blood mononuclear cells. These receptor sequences come from a person aged 18 to 69 in good health.

This clone was observed many times. CDR3 DNA, as far as it was read: TGTGCCAGTAGTTCCACCCCTGCCAGCTATGGC. Its protein product is CASSSTPASYG. The whole CDR3 sequence reads CASSSTPASYGYTF. V is TRBV19 and J is TRBJ1-2, with no clear D. The read ends 3 residues before the CDR3 terminus; that terminus is restored from the germline J gene. The V and J ends lost 5 bases and 4 bases respectively, with 14 bases between them. Germline V gene lookup returns CDR1 LNHDA and CDR2 SQIVND (reference sequence). CDR3 size: 14 residues. The full variable domain, with the rest looked up from reference TRBV19 and TRBJ1-2, is DGGITQSPKYLFRKEGQNVTLSCEQNLNHDAMYWYRQDPGQGLRLIYYSQIVNDFQKGDIAEGYSVSREKKESFPLTVTSAQKNPTAFYLCASSSTPASYGYTFGSGTRLTVV.

In this sample, this clone turned up many times. The read comes to an end 3 residues before the CDR3 does, leaving the germline J gene to fill in the end. The rearrangement uses TRBV5-6 and TRBJ2-1; D is unclear. Germline V gene sequence: CDR1 SGHDT, CDR2 YYEEEE. CDR3 length: 13 amino acids. Trimming pared 5 bases from V and 2 bases from J, leaving 8 bases between. The CDR3 is CASSVGPYNEQFF. The CDR3 bases that were read are TGTGCCAGCAGTGTGGGCCCCTACAATGAG.

This clone was found many times. The CDR3 spells CSVEKGIYGYTF. CDR3 DNA (partial): TGCAGCGTTGAAAAGGGTATCTATGGC. The rearrangement joins TRBV29-1 to TRBJ1-2; no definite D call. The read ends 3 residues shy of where the CDR3 ends; the end is completed using the germline J gene. CDR3 length: 12 amino acids. V gave up 2 bases and J gave up 4 bases, with 8 bases separating them. Germline CDR1 SQVTM, CDR2 ANQGSEA.

This clone was found many times. The read ends 3 residues early relative to the CDR3; the germline J gene fills the gap. The J gene is TRBJ2-1, the V gene TRBV20-1, with D perhaps TRBD2 (6 bases). The CDR3 length is 14 residues. Germline CDR1 is DFQATT and CDR2 is SNEGSKA (reference sequence). The V and J ends lost 0 bases and 7 bases respectively, with 13 bases between them. The sequenced part of the CDR3 DNA is TGCAGTGCTAGAGAGGCCAGGGCGGGGAATGAG. Protein sequence: CSAREARAGNE. The CDR3 reads in full as CSAREARAGNEQFF.

This clone was counted many times. Read coverage stops 3 residues before the CDR3 terminus; the germline J gene supplies the remainder. This sequence joins TRBV7-8 and TRBJ2-1, with 7 bases identical to TRBD2. This CDR3 comprises 18 residues. CDR1 is SGHVS, CDR2 FQNEAQ, per germline. After removal of 5 bases from V and 0 bases from J, the junction contained 13 bases not matched to a gene. Partial CDR3 DNA: TGTGCCAGCAGCCCTCACACTGGAGCGGGGCTCTCCTACAATGAG. This encodes CASSPHTGAGLSYNE. The whole CDR3 sequence is CASSPHTGAGLSYNEQFF.

There are many counts of this clone. The read halts 3 residues ahead of the CDR3 end, with the missing end drawn from the germline J gene. This sample includes further DNA sequences coding for the same CDR3. The gene calls are TRBV13 and TRBJ2-3; 7 bases align to TRBD1. V gave up 5 bases and J gave up 1 base; unmatched junction bases: 9. CDR1 PRHDT and CDR2 FYEKMQ come from the germline V gene (reference sequence). CDR3 length: 16 amino acids. The CDR3 DNA, read in part, is TGTGCCAGCAGCCTAGATCGAACAGGGGGCACAGATACG. Residues: CASSLDRTGGTDT. The complete CDR3 sequence is CASSLDRTGGTDTQYF.

With regard to this clone: The read ends 3 residues before the CDR3 terminus; that terminus is restored from the germline J gene. V and J are TRBV20-1 and TRBJ1-2, with D perhaps matching TRBD1 (5 bases). The V gene's germline CDR1 is DFQATT and CDR2 SNEGSKA (reference sequence). This CDR3 has 15 residues. The CDR3 loop reads CSARHPSGGRDTYTF. The sequenced part of the CDR3 DNA is TGCAGTGCTAGACATCCCAGCGGGGGAAGGGATACC.

In this sample, this clone turned up many times. The missing CDR3 end, 3 residues past where the read stops, is filled in from the germline J gene. The chain employs TRBV7-6 and TRBJ2-7; D is undetermined. Germline CDR1 is SGHVS and CDR2 is FNYEAQ. The V end lost 0 bases, the J end lost 3 bases, and 9 bases lay between the germline ends. The CDR3 extends over 14 amino acids. The CDR3 loop is CASSLAQASYEQYF. The part of the CDR3 DNA that was read is TGTGCCAGCAGCTTAGCGCAGGCCAGCTACGAG.

At least ten counts were recorded for this clone. The read terminates 3 residues ahead of where the CDR3 ends, so the germline J gene completes it. The V and J genes are TRBV7-9 and TRBJ2-5, with TRBD1 as a possible D gene (7 bases). The germline V and J ends were trimmed by 6 bases and 5 bases, with 16 bases remaining between them. This CDR3 is 14 amino acids long. Looked up from germline, CDR1 is SEHNR and CDR2 is FQNEAQ (reference sequence). CDR3 sequence reads: CASSYPRGVETQYF. CDR3 bases read: TGTGCCAGCAGTTACCCCAGGGGGGTGGAGACC.

The sample holds many counts of this clone. The read terminates 3 residues ahead of where the CDR3 ends, so the germline J gene completes it. This chain joins TRBV29-1 and TRBJ2-3, with D maybe TRBD1 (5 bases). Germline V lookup: CDR1 SQVTM, CDR2 ANQGSEA. This CDR3 has 12 amino acids. Between the trimmed V and J ends, which lost 0 bases and 6 bases, there was a span of 7 bases. CDR3 region: CSVEEGVDTQYF. The DNA read from the CDR3 is TGCAGCGTTGAAGAAGGGGTGGATACG.

A note on this clone: Read data end 3 residues before the CDR3 end; the end is taken from the germline J gene. The chain links TRBV19 to TRBJ1-5; D is uncertain. Per the germline V gene, CDR1 is LNHDA and CDR2 is SQIVND (reference sequence). The CDR3 length is 15 residues. Trimming pared 7 bases from V and 0 bases from J, leaving 13 bases between. The CDR3 DNA, read in part, is TGTGCCAGTACCTCGGGGTATTATAGCAATCAGCCC. This encodes CASTSGYYSNQP. The full CDR3 protein is CASTSGYYSNQPQHF.

This clone was seen at least ten times. The observed sequence ends 3 residues before the CDR3 terminus, with the missing tail filled in from the germline J gene. The chain is built from TRBV30 and TRBJ2-7; D might be TRBD2 (8 bases). Germline V CDR1 and CDR2: GTSNPN, SVGIG (reference sequence). This CDR3 has 14 amino acids. V gave up 4 bases and J gave up 3 bases, with 16 bases separating them. The sequenced part of the CDR3 DNA is TGTGCCTGGAAAGGGGGCCTAGCGGGCTACGAG. This sequence encodes CAWKGGLAGYE. The CDR3 reads in full as CAWKGGLAGYEQYF.

This clone was recorded many times. The read falls 3 residues short of the CDR3 end, and the missing part is taken from the germline J gene. This chain links TRBV5-6 with TRBJ1-5; 9 bases are a match to TRBD1. This CDR3 is 14 amino acids long. V gave up 5 bases and J gave up 5 bases; unmatched junction bases: 5. Germline lookup yields CDR1 SGHDT and CDR2 YYEEEE. CDR3 loop: CASSSRDRDQPQHF. CDR3 bases read: TGTGCCAGCAGTAGCCGGGACAGGGATCAGCCC.

In its sample, this clone was seen many times. The read halts 3 residues ahead of the CDR3 end, with the missing end drawn from the germline J gene. J is TRBJ1-2 and V is TRBV20-1, with 7 nucleotides matching TRBD1. There are 14 residues in the CDR3. Germline loops: CDR1 DFQATT, CDR2 SNEGSKA (reference sequence). The V and J ends lost 1 base and 5 bases, in that order; junction bases with no gene match: 7. The covered CDR3 bases are TGCAGTGCTAGAGCTCCGGGACAGCAGTATGGC. It codes for CSARAPGQQYG. From start to end, the CDR3 is CSARAPGQQYGYTF.

Many counts were recorded for this clone. The CDR3 end lies 3 residues beyond the end of the read and is filled in from the germline J gene. The chain links TRBV29-1 to TRBJ2-5; 8 nucleotides match TRBD2. This CDR3 region has 16 residues. The ends lost 4 bases at V and 5 bases at J; junction bases unmatched: 15. Per germline, CDR1 SQVTM and CDR2 ANQGSEA. The sequenced CDR3 bases are TGCAGCGTTGGCCGTCTAGCGGGTCTCTGGGGGGAGACC. It encodes CSVGRLAGLWGET. The whole CDR3 region reads CSVGRLAGLWGETQYF.

Remarks on this clone: The sequence runs out 3 residues before the end of the CDR3; the remainder is reconstructed from the germline J gene. This chain joins TRBV19 and TRBJ2-4; the D gene is possibly TRBD1 (6 bases). Looked up from germline, CDR1 is LNHDA and CDR2 is SQIVND (reference sequence). The CDR3 is 12 residues long. CDR3: CASSPGAYGQYF. CDR3 DNA, as far as it was read: TGTGCCAGTAGTCCAGGGGCCTATGGT.

At least ten counts were recorded for this clone. The sequenced part of the CDR3 DNA is TGTGCCAGCCACCGGGACAGGGACTATGGC. Its translation: CASHRDRDYG. The entire CDR3 reads CASHRDRDYGYTF. The rearrangement uses TRBV2 and TRBJ1-2; 9 positions match TRBD1. The read ends 3 residues shy of where the CDR3 ends; the end is completed using the germline J gene. Unmatched junction bases numbered 4, after V lost 8 bases and J lost 3 bases. CDR1 and CDR2 from the germline V gene are SNHLY and FYNNEI. The CDR3 is made up of 13 amino acids.

The CDR3 sequence: CASSHRVLASEQFF. The sequenced CDR3 bases are TGTGCCAGCAGCCACAGAGTACTAGCGAGTGAG. The chain employs TRBV7-9 and TRBJ2-1; 7 bases line up with TRBD2. The CDR3 is cut off 3 residues early in the read; its end comes from the germline J gene. The CDR3 is 14 amino acids. The ends lost 5 bases at V and 9 bases at J; junction bases unmatched: 10. CDR1 SEHNR and CDR2 FQNEAQ come from the germline V gene (reference sequence).

This clone was counted between two and nine times. At one end the junction does not follow the germline gene, possibly because of a read error. The part of the CDR3 DNA that was read is TGTTCCAGCAGCTTTGGGGGGTCGAACACTGAA. Translated, it gives CSSSFGGSNTE. The CDR3 reads in full as CSSSFGGSNTEAFF. The chain recombines TRBV7-9 with TRBJ1-1; TRBD1 is a possible D gene (5 bases). The read ends 3 residues before the CDR3 terminus; that terminus is restored from the germline J gene. From germline, CDR1 is SEHNR and CDR2 FQNEAQ (reference sequence). There are 14 residues in the CDR3.

Ten or more counts support this clone. From the germline J gene comes the end of the CDR3, since the read stops 3 residues before it. The chain couples TRBV20-1 to TRBJ2-3, with TRBD1 matching 8 bases. CDR3 size: 14 residues. The J segment lost 5 bases and the V segment lost 5 bases, leaving 9 bases of the junction unmatched. Germline CDR1 is DFQATT and CDR2 is SNEGSKA (reference sequence). CDR3 region: CSARRQGLLDTQYF. Partial CDR3 DNA: TGCAGTGCTCGTAGACAGGGGCTACTAGATACG.